This TCR beta chain stems from a study of spatial heterogeneity in lung cancer (dated by TCRdb to between 2019 and 2020). For the wider study: Beta-chain transcripts were consistently detected in greater numbers than alpha-chain transcripts, which likely reflected higher beta-chain transcript abundance. In tumor regions, TCR transcript counts showed a strong correlation with a T cell transcriptional module score derived from matched bulk RNA-seq. In the raw uncorrected reads, each unique combination of TCR and UMI appeared more than ten times on average. TCR alpha and beta repertoires were quantitatively compared across multiple tumor regions, matched nontumor lung and blood in non-small cell lung cancer. The study linked features of the TCR repertoire to counts of nonsynonymous mutations, which were determined by whole-exome sequencing of tumor tissue. At surgery, both alpha and beta chains were TCR-sequenced in about 200 tumor regions, about 64 matched nontumor lung samples and over 50 PBMC samples. The study at large found these results: Counts of ubiquitous and regional expanded TCRs were found to correlate with counts of ubiquitous and regional nonsynonymous mutations, respectively. Confirming at a functional level the hypothesis that regional TCRs recognize regional mutations was considered to require additional single-cell paired TCR alpha and beta sequencing. TCR-seq was estimated to cover only approximately 7% of tumor T cells for alpha chains and around 12% for beta chains. A correlation was observed between the number of expanded intratumoral alpha and beta TCRs and the tumor nonsynonymous mutation count.

The protocol used for the library was 5' RACE. These reads were obtained on a NextSeq 500. To allow correction of PCR and sequencing errors, the TCR library protocol tagged every TCR cDNA molecule with a unique molecular identifier. The paper's data handling went like this. TCR identification, UMI-based error correction and CDR3 extraction were all carried out with Decombinator tools. TCRs above a frequency of 2 per 1,000, corresponding to the top 1% of the tumor frequency distribution, were defined as expanded. Expanded tumor TCRs statistically deemed absent (corrected P<0.05) from at least one tumor region were classed as regional, and all other expanded tumor TCRs were classed as ubiquitous. Renyi diversity was calculated using the R vegan package after each repertoire was subsampled 100 times to 5,000 TCRs. To build CDR3 similarity networks, amino acid triplet string-kernel similarity was used, and CDR3s were connected when their pairwise similarity was above 0.82. TCRdb reprocessed the public reads (quality trimming at Q25 with fastp, clone calling with MiXCR) and kept in-frame beta chains. When rows share a CDR3 protein, they turn into one entry using the most common DNA and genes. These V and J calls derive from TCRdb rather than the authors' analysis. For this sample the table gives roughly 7,000 distinct CDR3 sequences, of which around an eighth were detected only once. The top ten clonotypes cover roughly 9.8% of the sample.

Explained via the paper, the time point label denotes: sample taken at primary tumor resection. Donors were some 67 patients with early-stage, untreated non-small cell lung cancer from the lung TRACERx cohort. Whole RNA extracted from tumor and nontumor lung tissue, or from cryopreserved PBMC samples, was used for TCR sequencing without cell sorting. Only patients with enough RNA available from two or more tumor regions were chosen for TCR sequencing. A lung pathologist reviewed the tumor and adjacent nontumor lung specimens before the specimens were selected. There are many counts of this clonotype. It lacks a known antigen. It has no much larger one-base neighbor in the sample; base qualities were not kept. CDR1 and CDR2, per the germline V gene (reference sequence), are GTSNPN and SVGIG. V and J lose 5 bases and 1 base, and a span of 6 bases separates them. The CDR3, from cysteine to phenylalanine, totals 11 residues. Just CDR3 DNA is preserved here, 33 bases in frame from base 1.

The chain joins TRBV30 to TRBJ2-7; no D gene can be assigned with confidence. The sample in question was lung tumor tissue, obtained at surgery. This TCR was sampled from a male donor with early-stage non-small cell lung cancer. The DNA reads TGTGCCTGGGGTAATTCCTACGAGCAGTACTTC. This is translated as CAWGNSYEQYF.